These T cell receptor beta chains were read from a single sample in a study of T-cell memory formation after mild COVID-19. TCRdb analysed the 5' RACE reads with MiXCR anew, one entry per CDR3 protein. This table has fewer than 250,000 distinct CDR3 sequences, around 25% appearing once. The sample comprised PBMCs or a T cell subset sorted from them (not recorded which). The origin of the receptors is an adult woman who had mild COVID-19 (a few samples of this study predate the infection). Cell type and time point are not known. The CDR3 runs from the conserved cysteine through the conserved F or W. The order of the fields is clone size, D gene, J gene, V gene, CDR3 DNA, CDR3 protein. D genes are given only for firm matches. Clone size, where shown, is once, few, many, or a class for clones that have expanded.

size: many
D: -
J: TRBJ2-1
V: TRBV4-2
DNA: TGTGCCAGCAGCCAAGAGGGCAGCAGCTCCTACAATGAGCAGTTCTTC
CDR3: CASSQEGSSSYNEQFF

size: -
D: TRBD1
J: TRBJ2-7
V: TRBV12-3/TRBV12-4
DNA: TGTGCCAGCACGGGGACAGTAAGAGGCGAGCAGTACTTC
CDR3: CASTGTVRGEQYF

size: -
D: -
J: TRBJ2-2
V: TRBV4-3
DNA: TGCGCCAGCAGCCAAGACGAGGGAATTCGGGACACCGGGGAGCTGTTTTTT
CDR3: CASSQDEGIRDTGELFF

size: few
D: TRBD1
J: TRBJ1-5
V: TRBV25-1
DNA: TGTGCCAGCCTAAATGAGGGGGCCGACAGGGGGGTTCAGCCCCAGCATTTT
CDR3: CASLNEGADRGVQPQHF

size: -
D: TRBD2
J: TRBJ2-1
V: TRBV30
DNA: TGTGCCTGGAACCCTAGCGGGAACAATGAGCAGTTCTTC
CDR3: CAWNPSGNNEQFF

size: few
D: -
J: TRBJ2-1
V: TRBV3-1
DNA: TGTGCCAGCAGCCCGTCCCGGGACGCGGTCGGGCAGTTCTTC
CDR3: CASSPSRDAVGQFF

size: once
D: -
J: TRBJ2-1
V: TRBV7-9
DNA: TGTGCCAGCAGCCTCGGGATCACCTCCTACAATGAGCAGTTCTTC
CDR3: CASSLGITSYNEQFF

size: few
D: -
J: TRBJ1-1
V: TRBV29-1
DNA: TGCAGCTTCAATGACGACCTGAACACTGAAGCTTTCTTT
CDR3: CSFNDDLNTEAFF

size: -
D: -
J: TRBJ2-2
V: TRBV6-6
DNA: TGTGCCAGCAGTTACGACCGGGCCGCCAATGGGGAGCTGTTTTTT
CDR3: CASSYDRAANGELFF

size: many
D: -
J: TRBJ1-2
V: TRBV12-3/TRBV12-4
DNA: TGTGCCAGCAGTTTAGGCAGAAACTATGGCTACACCTTC
CDR3: CASSLGRNYGYTF

size: -
D: -
J: TRBJ2-1
V: TRBV6-5
DNA: TGTGCCAGCAGTTTTGGCGACTCCTACAATGAGCAGTTCTTC
CDR3: CASSFGDSYNEQFF

size: -
D: TRBD2
J: TRBJ2-1
V: TRBV23-1
DNA: TGCGCCAGCAGGCACACGGGACTAGCGGGGGGGCAGTCATACAATGAGCAGTTCTTC
CDR3: CASRHTGLAGGQSYNEQFF

size: few
D: -
J: TRBJ1-1
V: TRBV3-1
DNA: TGTGCCAGCAGCCGGGCGGGCGAAGGGACTGAAGCTTTCTTT
CDR3: CASSRAGEGTEAFF

size: few
D: -
J: TRBJ2-3
V: TRBV3-1
DNA: TGTGCCAGCAGCCACAACACAGATACGCAGTATTTT
CDR3: CASSHNTDTQYF

size: -
D: TRBD1
J: TRBJ2-5
V: TRBV7-2
DNA: TGTGCCAGCAGCTTCGTTACGGGACAGGGGGCGAAGTCGGGGACCCAGTACTTC
CDR3: CASSFVTGQGAKSGTQYF

size: -
D: -
J: TRBJ2-7
V: TRBV5-5
DNA: TGTGCCAGCAGCCTGGAGGGGGCGCTTCTGTACGAGCAGTACTTC
CDR3: CASSLEGALLYEQYF

size: -
D: -
J: TRBJ1-1
V: TRBV3-1
DNA: TGTGCCAGCAGCGACCGACAGAACATGAACACTGAAGCTTTCTTT
CDR3: CASSDRQNMNTEAFF

size: many
D: -
J: TRBJ2-1
V: TRBV6-2/TRBV6-3
DNA: TGTGCCAGCAGTTACTCGAGCTCCTACAATGAGCAGTTCTTC
CDR3: CASSYSSSYNEQFF

size: many
D: -
J: TRBJ2-1
V: TRBV25-1
DNA: TGTGCCAGCAGTGAGAGGGGGGGCAATGAGCAGTTCTTC
CDR3: CASSERGGNEQFF

size: -
D: -
J: TRBJ1-1
V: TRBV4-3
DNA: TGCGCCAGCAGCCAAGGGCGGGGTTCTGGCACTGAAGCTTTCTTT
CDR3: CASSQGRGSGTEAFF

size: many
D: TRBD2
J: TRBJ2-1
V: TRBV5-1
DNA: TGCGCCAGCAGCTTCCACGCGGGAGGGCCGGTGCGGTACAATGAGCAGTTCTTC
CDR3: CASSFHAGGPVRYNEQFF

size: -
D: -
J: TRBJ1-2
V: TRBV5-1
DNA: TGCGCCAGCAGTTCGGACAGCAACTATGGCTACACCTTC
CDR3: CASSSDSNYGYTF

size: -
D: TRBD2
J: TRBJ2-1
V: TRBV4-3
DNA: TGCGCCAGCAGCCAAGAGCCGGGACTAGCCCCTCGGAATGAGCAGTTCTTC
CDR3: CASSQEPGLAPRNEQFF

size: few
D: -
J: TRBJ1-1
V: TRBV7-8
DNA: TGTGCCAGCAGCTCAGAGAGTTTCACTGAAGCTTTCTTT
CDR3: CASSSESFTEAFF

size: few
D: TRBD1
J: TRBJ2-7
V: TRBV6-2/TRBV6-3
DNA: TGTGCCAGCACCCCCTACCGGGACAGACCCTACGAGCAGTACTTC
CDR3: CASTPYRDRPYEQYF

size: few
D: TRBD1
J: TRBJ2-2
V: TRBV5-1
DNA: TGCGCCAGCAGCTTGGTACAGGGGATGGCCGGGGAGCTGTTTTTT
CDR3: CASSLVQGMAGELFF

size: few
D: TRBD1
J: TRBJ2-2
V: TRBV6-6
DNA: TGTGCCAACTCTGGACAGGGGGACACCGGGGAGCTGTTTTTT
CDR3: CANSGQGDTGELFF

size: -
D: TRBD1
J: TRBJ2-7
V: TRBV5-6
DNA: TGTGCCAGCACCGGGACAGGCCTTTACGAGCAGTACTTC
CDR3: CASTGTGLYEQYF

size: -
D: -
J: TRBJ2-2
V: TRBV12-3/TRBV12-4
DNA: TGTGCCAGCAGTCCGCGGATCGGACCCGGGGAGCTGTTTTTT
CDR3: CASSPRIGPGELFF

size: -
D: TRBD2
J: TRBJ2-3
V: TRBV12-3/TRBV12-4
DNA: TGTGCCAGCAGTACGGGGACTAGCGGGGGGACTTATAGCACAGATACGCAGTATTTT
CDR3: CASSTGTSGGTYSTDTQYF

size: few
D: -
J: TRBJ1-2
V: TRBV12-5
DNA: TGTGCTAGTGGTTTGGACACCGGTGGCTACACCTTC
CDR3: CASGLDTGGYTF

size: few
D: TRBD2
J: TRBJ2-1
V: TRBV5-6
DNA: TGTGCCAGCAGCTTGGTACCTGCGGGGACTAGCGGGAGGGCCTACAATGAGCAGTTCTTC
CDR3: CASSLVPAGTSGRAYNEQFF

size: -
D: -
J: TRBJ1-2
V: TRBV12-3/TRBV12-4
DNA: TGTGCCAGCAGTCGACAGGCCGCGAATCTTGACACCTTC
CDR3: CASSRQAANLDTF

size: -
D: -
J: TRBJ2-7
V: TRBV18
DNA: TGTGCCAGCTCACAGGGGGGGACCGTCTCTTACGAGCAGTACTTC
CDR3: CASSQGGTVSYEQYF

size: -
D: -
J: TRBJ1-1
V: TRBV24-1
DNA: TGTGCCACCAGTGATAGACATAGGCCCTCTGAAGCTTTCTTT
CDR3: CATSDRHRPSEAFF

size: -
D: -
J: TRBJ2-1
V: TRBV29-1
DNA: TGCAGCGTTGGAGACCGCTCCTACAATGAGCAGTTCTTC
CDR3: CSVGDRSYNEQFF

size: few
D: TRBD1
J: TRBJ2-2
V: TRBV6-2/TRBV6-3
DNA: TGTGCCAGCAGTACGGGACAGGGTCATAGCGGGGAGCTGTTTTTT
CDR3: CASSTGQGHSGELFF

size: -
D: -
J: TRBJ1-1
V: TRBV6-5
DNA: TGTGCCAGCAGTTACCGGACGGCGAACACTGAAGCTTTCTTT
CDR3: CASSYRTANTEAFF

size: -
D: -
J: TRBJ2-2
V: TRBV18
DNA: TGTGCCAGCTCCAACGTCGGGGGACAAGCTTACACCGGGGAGCTGTTTTTT
CDR3: CASSNVGGQAYTGELFF

size: -
D: TRBD1
J: TRBJ2-6
V: TRBV25-1
DNA: TGTGCCAGCAGTGCTGACAGGGAACCTGGGGCCAACGTCCTGACTTTC
CDR3: CASSADREPGANVLTF

size: -
D: -
J: TRBJ1-5
V: TRBV20-1
DNA: TGCAGTGCTATCGCCCCCCCCGGGGTTTTCTGGGAGAATCAGCCCCAGCATTTT
CDR3: CSAIAPPGVFWENQPQHF

size: few
D: TRBD2
J: TRBJ2-2
V: TRBV12-3/TRBV12-4
DNA: TGTGCCAGCAGGATTCTAGCGGGGGCCGTCACCGGGGAGCTGTTTTTT
CDR3: CASRILAGAVTGELFF

size: few
D: TRBD2
J: TRBJ2-1
V: TRBV5-6
DNA: TGTGCCAGCAGCTATTTGACTAGCCACAATGAGCAGTTCTTC
CDR3: CASSYLTSHNEQFF

size: few
D: -
J: TRBJ2-7
V: TRBV4-1
DNA: TGCGCCAGCAGCCAACAGGGGGAGGTCGGCTACGAGCAGTACTTC
CDR3: CASSQQGEVGYEQYF

size: few
D: -
J: TRBJ1-4
V: TRBV7-9
DNA: TGTGCCAGCAGCTCCACCCGAAGGGCCGCCGCGGGGGAAAAACTGTTTTTT
CDR3: CASSSTRRAAAGEKLFF

size: -
D: TRBD1
J: TRBJ1-1
V: TRBV6-1
DNA: TGTGCCAGCGCCGGGACAGCCAACACTGAAGCTTTCTTT
CDR3: CASAGTANTEAFF

size: -
D: -
J: TRBJ2-7
V: TRBV15
DNA: TGTGCCACCAGCAGTGGGACTGCATCCTACGAGCAGTACTTC
CDR3: CATSSGTASYEQYF

size: few
D: -
J: TRBJ2-3
V: TRBV29-1
DNA: TGCAGCGTAATCCTGGCGGGGGCTAGCACAGATACGCAGTATTTT
CDR3: CSVILAGASTDTQYF

size: -
D: -
J: TRBJ2-1
V: TRBV24-1
DNA: TGTGCCACCAGTGCCATGACTAGATACAATGAGCAGTTCTTC
CDR3: CATSAMTRYNEQFF

size: -
D: -
J: TRBJ1-3
V: TRBV5-6
DNA: TGTGCCAGCAGCTTTGGGTTGCGGAGCTCTGGAAACACCATATATTTT
CDR3: CASSFGLRSSGNTIYF

size: once
D: -
J: TRBJ2-7
V: TRBV9
DNA: TGTGCCAGCAGCCCTCAATTGGGGGGCGAGCAGTACTTC
CDR3: CASSPQLGGEQYF

size: -
D: TRBD2
J: TRBJ2-3
V: TRBV29-1
DNA: TGCAGCGGGGAAGCGGGGGGGCCCACAGATACGCAGTATTTT
CDR3: CSGEAGGPTDTQYF

size: few
D: -
J: TRBJ2-1
V: TRBV24-1
DNA: TGTGCCACCAGTGATTACTTTACTCTTAGAATCGATGAGCAGTTCTTC
CDR3: CATSDYFTLRIDEQFF